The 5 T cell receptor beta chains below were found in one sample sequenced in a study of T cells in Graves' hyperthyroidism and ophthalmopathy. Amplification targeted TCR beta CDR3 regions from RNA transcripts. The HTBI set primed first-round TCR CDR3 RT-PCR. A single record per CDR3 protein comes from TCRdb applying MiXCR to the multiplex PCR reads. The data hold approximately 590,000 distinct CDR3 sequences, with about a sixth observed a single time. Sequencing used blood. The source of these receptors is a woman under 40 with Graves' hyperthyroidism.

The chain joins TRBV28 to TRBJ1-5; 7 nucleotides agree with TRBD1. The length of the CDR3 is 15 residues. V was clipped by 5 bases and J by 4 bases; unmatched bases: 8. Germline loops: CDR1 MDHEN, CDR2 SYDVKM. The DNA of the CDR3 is TGTGCCAGCAGTATCACAGGGGTCGGGAATCAGCCCCAGCATTTT. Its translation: CASSITGVGNQPQHF.

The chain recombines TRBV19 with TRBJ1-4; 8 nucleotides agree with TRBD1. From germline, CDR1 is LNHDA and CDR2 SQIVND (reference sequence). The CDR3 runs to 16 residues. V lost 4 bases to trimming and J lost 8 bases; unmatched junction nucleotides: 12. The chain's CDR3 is CASSSPSQGVNEKLFF. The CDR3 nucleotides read TGTGCCAGTAGTAGCCCCTCACAGGGGGTTAACGAAAAACTGTTTTTT.

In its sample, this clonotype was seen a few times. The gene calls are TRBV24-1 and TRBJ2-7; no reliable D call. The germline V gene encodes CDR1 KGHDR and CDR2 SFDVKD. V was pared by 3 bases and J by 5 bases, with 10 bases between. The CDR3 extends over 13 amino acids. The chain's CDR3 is CATSDGGIHEQYF. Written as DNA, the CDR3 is TGTGCCACCAGTGATGGCGGAATCCACGAGCAGTACTTC.

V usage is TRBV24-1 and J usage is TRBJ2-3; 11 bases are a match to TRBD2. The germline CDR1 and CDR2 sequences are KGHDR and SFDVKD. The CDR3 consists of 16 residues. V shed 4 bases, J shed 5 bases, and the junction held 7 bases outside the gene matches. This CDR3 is CATSEFSGRAKDTQYF. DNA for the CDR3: TGTGCCACCAGTGAATTTAGCGGGAGGGCCAAAGATACGCAGTATTTT.

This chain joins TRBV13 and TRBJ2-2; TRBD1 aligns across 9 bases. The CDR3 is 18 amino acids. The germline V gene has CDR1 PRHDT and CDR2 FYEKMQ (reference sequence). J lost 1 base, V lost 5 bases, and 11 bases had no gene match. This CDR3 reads CASSLKTGGPLNTGELFF. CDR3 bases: TGTGCCAGCAGCCTAAAGACAGGGGGACCCCTGAACACCGGGGAGCTGTTTTTT.